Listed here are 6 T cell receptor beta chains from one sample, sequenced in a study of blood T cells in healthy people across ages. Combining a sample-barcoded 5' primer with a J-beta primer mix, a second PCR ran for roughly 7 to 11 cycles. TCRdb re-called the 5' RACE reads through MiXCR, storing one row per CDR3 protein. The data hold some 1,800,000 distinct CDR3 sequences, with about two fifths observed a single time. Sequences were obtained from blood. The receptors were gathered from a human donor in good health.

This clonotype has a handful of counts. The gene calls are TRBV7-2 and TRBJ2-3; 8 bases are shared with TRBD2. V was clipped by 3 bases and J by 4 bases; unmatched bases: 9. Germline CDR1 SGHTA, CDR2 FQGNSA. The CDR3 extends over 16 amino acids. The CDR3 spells CASSFGGGVQADTQYF. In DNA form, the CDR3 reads TGTGCCAGCAGCTTCGGGGGGGGGGTTCAGGCAGATACGCAGTATTTT. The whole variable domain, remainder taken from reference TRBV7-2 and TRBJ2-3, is GAGVSQSPSNKVTEKGKDVELRCDPISGHTALYWYRQSLGQGLEFLIYFQGNSAPDKSGLPSDRFSAERTGGSVSTLTIQRTQQEDSAVYLCASSFGGGVQADTQYFGPGTRLTVL.

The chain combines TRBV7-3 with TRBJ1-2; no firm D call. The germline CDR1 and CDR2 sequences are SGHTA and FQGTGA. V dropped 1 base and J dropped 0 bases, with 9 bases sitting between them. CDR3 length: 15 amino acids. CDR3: CASSLRADSNYGYTF. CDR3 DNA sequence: TGTGCCAGCAGCTTAAGGGCCGACTCTAACTATGGCTACACCTTC. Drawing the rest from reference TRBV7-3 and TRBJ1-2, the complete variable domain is GAGVSQTPSNKVTEKGKYVELRCDPISGHTALYWYRQSLGQGPEFLIYFQGTGAADDSGLPNDRFFAVRPEGSVSTLKIQRTERGDSAVYLCASSLRADSNYGYTFGSGTRLTVV.

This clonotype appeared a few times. The CDR3 DNA reads TGTGCCAGCAGCCACCTTCTGGGGACTCAGCAGTTCTTC. Translation: CASSHLLGTQQFF. This sequence joins TRBV12-3 or TRBV12-4 and TRBJ2-1; a weak D match, TRBD2 (6 bases). V was pared by 6 bases and J by 11 bases, with 17 bases between. This CDR3 is 13 amino acids long.

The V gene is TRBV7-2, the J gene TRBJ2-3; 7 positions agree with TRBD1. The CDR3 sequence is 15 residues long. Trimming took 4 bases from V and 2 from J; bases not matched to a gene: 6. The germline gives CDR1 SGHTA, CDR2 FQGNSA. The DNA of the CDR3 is TGTGCCAGCAGCTCCGTAGGGGGCCTCACAGATACGCAGTATTTT. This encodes CASSSVGGLTDTQYF.

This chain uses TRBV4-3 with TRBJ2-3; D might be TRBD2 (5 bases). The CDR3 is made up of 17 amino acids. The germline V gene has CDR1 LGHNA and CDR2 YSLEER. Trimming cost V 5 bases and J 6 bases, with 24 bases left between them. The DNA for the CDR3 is TGCGCCAGCAGCGTATTTGGTCGGTCCCCAACGGGGGATACGCAGTATTTT. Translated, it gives CASSVFGRSPTGDTQYF.

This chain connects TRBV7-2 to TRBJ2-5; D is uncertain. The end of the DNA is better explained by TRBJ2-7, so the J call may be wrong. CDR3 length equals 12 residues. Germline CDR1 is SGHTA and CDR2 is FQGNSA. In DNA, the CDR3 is TGTGCCAGCAGCCAAGTTCTCCACGAGCAGTACTTC. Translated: CASSQVLHEQYF.